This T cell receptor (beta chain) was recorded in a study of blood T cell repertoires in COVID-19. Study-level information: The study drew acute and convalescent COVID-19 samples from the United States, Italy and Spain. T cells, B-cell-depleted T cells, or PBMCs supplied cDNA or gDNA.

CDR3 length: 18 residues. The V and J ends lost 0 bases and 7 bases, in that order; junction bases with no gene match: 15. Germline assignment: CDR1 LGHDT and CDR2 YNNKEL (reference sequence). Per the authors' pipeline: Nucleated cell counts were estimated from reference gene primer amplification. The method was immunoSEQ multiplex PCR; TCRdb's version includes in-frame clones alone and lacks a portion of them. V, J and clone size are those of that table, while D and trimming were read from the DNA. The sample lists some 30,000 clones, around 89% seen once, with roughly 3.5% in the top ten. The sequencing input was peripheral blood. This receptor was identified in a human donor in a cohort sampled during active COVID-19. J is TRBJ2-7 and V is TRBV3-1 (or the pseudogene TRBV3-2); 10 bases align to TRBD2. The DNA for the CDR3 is TGTGCCAGCAGCCAAGAACGTCTAGCGGGGGCCAGAGGGAGGGAGCAGTACTTC. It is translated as CASSQERLAGARGREQYF.